This T cell receptor beta chain was identified in a study of radiation and T cells in renal cell carcinoma. General study findings and limits: From baseline, blood top tumor clonotypes peaked at 2 weeks post-radiation.

A word on this clone: Its target is unknown.

Assay: immunoSEQ multiplex PCR; the TCRdb copy retains only in-frame clones and omits some. The data hold tens of thousands of clones, with approximately 86% observed a single time. Deletions cut 2 bases from V and 2 bases from J, with 2 bases between. The CDR3 totals 12 residues. Germline assignment: CDR1 MDHEN and CDR2 SYDVKM. Specified time point: blood 4 weeks post-SBRT, at nephrectomy. Specified treatment: 15 Gy SBRT to primary tumor, nephrectomy 4 weeks later. Nephrectomy followed 15 Gy stereotactic body radiation by 4 weeks. Radiation-treated patients gave blood at baseline, week 2 and week 4. This renal cell carcinoma was of the clear cell type.

This rearrangement joins TRBV28 to TRBJ2-3; the D is unclear. The material sequenced was blood, taken from a patient whose treatment included radiotherapy and nephrectomy. The receptor was derived from a man aged 50 to 59 with renal cell carcinoma. The CDR3 DNA follows: TGTGCCAGCAGTTTAGCCACAGATACGCAGTATTTT. Its translation is CASSLATDTQYF.